This entry concerns a single TCR beta chain. TCRdb's copy holds only in-frame clones and misses some; the assay was immunoSEQ multiplex PCR. The sample lists about 88,000 clones; 80% to 95% were seen once. The sample is drawn from a study of technical replicates of blood from a handful of donors. V lost 0 bases and J lost 2; bases outside the gene matches: 5. The germline gives CDR1 SGHAT, CDR2 FQNNGV. This CDR3 has 16 residues. This receptor was identified in a human donor in good health. The chain links TRBV11-2 to TRBJ2-7; 9 positions match TRBD2. The specimen sequenced was T cells isolated from PBMCs. The CDR3 reads CASSLDLTSGTYEQYF. The CDR3 bases are TGTGCCAGCAGCTTAGATCTGACTAGCGGAACCTACGAGCAGTACTTC.